Shown below are 10 T cell receptor beta chains from a single sample sequenced in a study of synovial regulatory T cells in juvenile arthritis. Sequenced by immunoSEQ multiplex PCR; TCRdb stores in-frame clones only, minus some. The sample includes about 10,000 clones. Sample: Treg cells from blood. Indicated subset: remaining (HLA-DR-negative) circulating blood Treg cells. The receptor source for this set is a donor younger than 30 with juvenile idiopathic arthritis.

The genes are TRBV11-2 and TRBJ2-1; the D call of TRBD2 rests on TCRdb alone, since no DNA is present to check it. Per germline, CDR1 SGHAT and CDR2 FQNNGV. The CDR3 is 16 amino acids. This entry has no DNA. Here the CDR3 reads CASSLEASGMMHEQFF.

This chain uses TRBV5-6 with TRBJ1-2. CDR3 size: 14 residues. Only the protein is available. Looked up from germline, CDR1 is SGHDT and CDR2 is YYEEEE. CDR3 in amino acids: CASSLGSSDRGYTF.

The chain employs TRBV7-8 and TRBJ1-1. Germline CDR1 SGHVS, CDR2 FQNEAQ. This CDR3 has 13 residues. No DNA is recorded. CDR3 protein: CASSLGLHTEAFF.

The chain employs TRBV6-1 and TRBJ2-7; TCRdb lists TRBD1, though no DNA is available to test this call. This CDR3 is built from 15 residues. Only the protein is on record. Germline-derived CDR1 and CDR2 are MNHNS and SASEGT. CDR3 region: CASSEFDSRSREQYF.

The gene calls are TRBV18 and TRBJ2-1; TCRdb proposes TRBD2, but this gene call is untestable without DNA. Germline CDR1 and CDR2: KGHSH and LQKENI. This CDR3 is built from 16 residues. No DNA appears here. Here the CDR3 reads CASSPVAGPSYNEQFF.

The rearrangement uses TRBV4-1 and TRBJ2-1; TCRdb outputs TRBD2, but without DNA this stays unchecked. This CDR3 spans 13 amino acids. No DNA was logged. Germline V gene lookup returns CDR1 MGHRA and CDR2 YSYEKL. CDR3 in amino acids: CASSLLDRDEQFF.

This chain uses TRBV19 with TRBJ2-1; TCRdb reports TRBD2, a call that lacks DNA to check it against. CDR1 and CDR2 (germline): LNHDA, SQIVND (reference sequence). The CDR3 loop spans 17 amino acids. The DNA sequence is not available. The CDR3 spells CASSIPGLAAGGHEQFF.

The V gene is TRBV6-1, the J gene TRBJ1-2. This CDR3 has 12 residues. The coding DNA is unavailable. Germline CDR1 is MNHNS and CDR2 is SASEGT. The CDR3 protein is CASNRLTYGYTF.

V usage is TRBV10-1 and J usage is TRBJ2-6; TCRdb's D call of TRBD1 is untestable without DNA. From germline, CDR1 is WNHNN and CDR2 SYGVQD (reference sequence). The CDR3 is 19 amino acids. No DNA appears here. The CDR3 sequence: CASSEVAGFLPTGANVLTF.

This chain links TRBV6-5 with TRBJ2-1; the D call of TRBD2 rests on TCRdb alone, since no DNA is present to check it. The length of the CDR3 is 12 residues. No DNA has been recorded. Germline assignment: CDR1 MNHEY and CDR2 SVGAGI. The chain's CDR3 is CASRSALAEQFF.